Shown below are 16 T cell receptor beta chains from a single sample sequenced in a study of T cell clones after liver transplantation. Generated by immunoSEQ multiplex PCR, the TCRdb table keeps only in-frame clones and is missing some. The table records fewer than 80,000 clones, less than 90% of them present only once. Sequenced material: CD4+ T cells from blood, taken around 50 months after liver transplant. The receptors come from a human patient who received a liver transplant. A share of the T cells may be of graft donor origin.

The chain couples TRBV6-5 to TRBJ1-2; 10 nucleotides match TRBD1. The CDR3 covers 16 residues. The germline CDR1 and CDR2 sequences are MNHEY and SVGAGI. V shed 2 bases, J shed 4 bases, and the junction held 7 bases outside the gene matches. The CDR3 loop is CASSYTRTGGSYGYTF. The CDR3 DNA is TGTGCCAGCAGTTACACTCGGACAGGGGGTAGCTATGGCTACACCTTC.

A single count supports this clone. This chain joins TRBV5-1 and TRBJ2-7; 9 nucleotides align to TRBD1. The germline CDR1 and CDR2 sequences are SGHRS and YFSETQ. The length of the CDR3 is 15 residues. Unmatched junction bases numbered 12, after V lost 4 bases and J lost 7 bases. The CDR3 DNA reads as TGCGCCAGCAGCCCCACCGGGACAGGGCTAGGGGAGCAGTACTTC. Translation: CASSPTGTGLGEQYF.

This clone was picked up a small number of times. CDR3 sequence: CASSYSGTSETWEQYF. The CDR3 DNA reads TGTGCCAGCAGTTACTCCGGGACTAGCGAAACCTGGGAGCAGTACTTC. The chain employs TRBV6-6 and TRBJ2-7; 10 nucleotides line up with TRBD2. The germline gives CDR1 MNHNY, CDR2 SVGAGI (reference sequence). The CDR3 sequence is 16 residues long. With V trimmed by 0 bases and J by 7 bases, 9 bases remained unmatched.

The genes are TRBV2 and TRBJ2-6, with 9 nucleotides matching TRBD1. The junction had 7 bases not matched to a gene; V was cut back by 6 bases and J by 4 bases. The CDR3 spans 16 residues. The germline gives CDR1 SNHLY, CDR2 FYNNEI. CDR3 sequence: CASSLQGASGANVLTF. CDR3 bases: TGTGCCAGCAGCCTACAGGGGGCGTCGGGGGCCAACGTCCTGACTTTC.

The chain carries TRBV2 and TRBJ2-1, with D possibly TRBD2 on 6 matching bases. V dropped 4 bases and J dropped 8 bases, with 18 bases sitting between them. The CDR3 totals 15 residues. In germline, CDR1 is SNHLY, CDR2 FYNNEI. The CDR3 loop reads CASSARIAEVDEQFF. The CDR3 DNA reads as TGTGCCAGCAGTGCCCGGATAGCGGAGGTCGATGAGCAGTTCTTC.

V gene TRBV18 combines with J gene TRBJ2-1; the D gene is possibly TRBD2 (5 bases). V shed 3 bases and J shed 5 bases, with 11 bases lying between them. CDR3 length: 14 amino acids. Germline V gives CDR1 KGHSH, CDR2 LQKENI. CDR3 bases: TGTGCCAGCTCACCCCTTACTAGAAACAATGAGCAGTTCTTC. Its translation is CASSPLTRNNEQFF.

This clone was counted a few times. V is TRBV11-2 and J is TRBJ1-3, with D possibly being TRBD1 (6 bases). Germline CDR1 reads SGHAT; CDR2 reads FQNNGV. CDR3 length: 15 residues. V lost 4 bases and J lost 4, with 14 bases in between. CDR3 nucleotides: TGTGCCAGCAGCTCTCTCAGGGGTCGGGGAAACACCATATATTTT. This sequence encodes CASSSLRGRGNTIYF.

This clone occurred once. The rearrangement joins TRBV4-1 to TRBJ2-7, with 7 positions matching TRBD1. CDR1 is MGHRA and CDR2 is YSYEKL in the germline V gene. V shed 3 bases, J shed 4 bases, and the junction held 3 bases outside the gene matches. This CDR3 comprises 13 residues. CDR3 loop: CASSQPGQYEQYF. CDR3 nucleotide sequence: TGCGCCAGCAGCCAGCCGGGACAGTACGAGCAGTACTTC.

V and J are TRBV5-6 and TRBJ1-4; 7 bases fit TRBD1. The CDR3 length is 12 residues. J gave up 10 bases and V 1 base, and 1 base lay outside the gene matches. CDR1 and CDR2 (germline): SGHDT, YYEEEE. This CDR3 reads CASSLRTGKLFF. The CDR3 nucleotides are TGTGCCAGCAGCTTGCGGACAGGAAAACTGTTTTTT.

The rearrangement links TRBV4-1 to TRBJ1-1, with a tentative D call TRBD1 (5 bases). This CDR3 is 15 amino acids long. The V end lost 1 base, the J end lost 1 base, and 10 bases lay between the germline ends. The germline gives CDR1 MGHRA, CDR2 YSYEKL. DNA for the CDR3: TGCGCCAGCAGCCAAGCCCCGGGGCGGAACACTGAAGCTTTCTTT. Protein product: CASSQAPGRNTEAFF.

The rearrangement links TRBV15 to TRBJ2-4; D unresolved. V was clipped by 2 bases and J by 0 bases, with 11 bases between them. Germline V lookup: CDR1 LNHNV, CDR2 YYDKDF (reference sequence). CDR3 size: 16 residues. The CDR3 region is CATSRSIALAKNIQYF. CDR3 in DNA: TGTGCCACCAGCAGATCAATAGCTCTAGCCAAAAACATTCAGTACTTC.

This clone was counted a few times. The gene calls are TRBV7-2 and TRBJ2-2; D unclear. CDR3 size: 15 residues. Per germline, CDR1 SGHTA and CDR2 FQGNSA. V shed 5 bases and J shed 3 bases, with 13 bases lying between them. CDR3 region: CASSPTARHTGELFF. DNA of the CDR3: TGTGCCAGCAGCCCAACCGCACGACACACCGGGGAGCTGTTTTTT.

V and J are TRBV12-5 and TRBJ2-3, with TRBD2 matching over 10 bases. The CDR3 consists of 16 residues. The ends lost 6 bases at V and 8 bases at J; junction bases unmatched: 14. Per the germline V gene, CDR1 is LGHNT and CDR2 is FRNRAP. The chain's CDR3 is CASGAPSGGDLGTQYF. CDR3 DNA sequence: TGTGCTAGTGGGGCCCCTAGCGGGGGTGACCTAGGTACGCAGTATTTT.

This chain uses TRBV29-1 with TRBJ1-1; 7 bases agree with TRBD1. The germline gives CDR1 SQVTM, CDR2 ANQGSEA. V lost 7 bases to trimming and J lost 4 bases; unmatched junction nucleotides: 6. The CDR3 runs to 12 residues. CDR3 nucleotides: TGCAGCGCCCCGGACAGGTCCACTGAAGCTTTCTTT. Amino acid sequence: CSAPDRSTEAFF.

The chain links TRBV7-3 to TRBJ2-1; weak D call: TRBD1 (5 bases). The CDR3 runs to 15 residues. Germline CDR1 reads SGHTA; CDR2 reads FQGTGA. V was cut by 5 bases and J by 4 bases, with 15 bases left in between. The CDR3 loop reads CASSPQTGTYNEQFF. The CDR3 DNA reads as TGTGCCAGCAGCCCTCAAACAGGAACTTACAATGAGCAGTTCTTC.

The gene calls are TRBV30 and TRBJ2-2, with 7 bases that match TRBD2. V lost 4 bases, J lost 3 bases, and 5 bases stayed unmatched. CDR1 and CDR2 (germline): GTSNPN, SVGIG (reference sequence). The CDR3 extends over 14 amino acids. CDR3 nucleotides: TGTGCCTGGAAGAGACTAGCCTACACCGGGGAGCTGTTTTTT. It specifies CAWKRLAYTGELFF.